A single sample gave rise to the 21 T cell receptor beta chains below, sequenced in a study of blood T cell repertoires in COVID-19. TCRdb's copy holds only in-frame clones and misses some; the assay was immunoSEQ multiplex PCR. The table lists 200,000 to 250,000 clones, 70% to 90% of them singletons. The specimen sequenced was peripheral blood. These receptors originate from a middle-aged man with acute or convalescent COVID-19.

In this sample, this clone turned up once. The chain recombines TRBV11-2 with TRBJ1-3, with D unresolved. V shed 8 bases and J shed 0 bases, with 14 bases lying between them. CDR1 is SGHAT, CDR2 FQNNGV, per germline. The CDR3 runs to 15 residues. CDR3 sequence: CASASDGGSGNTIYF. The CDR3 region has the DNA TGTGCCAGCGCATCCGACGGAGGCTCTGGAAACACCATATATTTT.

The V gene is TRBV28, the J gene TRBJ1-2; 7 nucleotides line up with TRBD1. The CDR3 sequence is 14 residues long. CDR1 is MDHEN, CDR2 SYDVKM, per germline. J lost 5 bases, V lost 5 bases, and 8 bases had no gene match. The CDR3 bases are TGTGCCAGCAGTCTCTACCAGACAGGGTATGGCTACACCTTC. Its translation is CASSLYQTGYGYTF.

J is TRBJ2-2 and V is TRBV19; the match to TRBD1 covers 7 bases. V lost 7 bases, J lost 7 bases, and 12 bases stayed unmatched. Per germline, CDR1 LNHDA and CDR2 SQIVND (reference sequence). The CDR3 has 15 residues. The DNA for the CDR3 is TGTGCCAGTATAACTTCGACAGGGTACCTCGGGGAGCTGTTTTTT. Translation: CASITSTGYLGELFF.

This clone was detected once. The chain links TRBV9 to TRBJ1-5, with 10 bases matching TRBD1. V lost 0 bases to trimming and J lost 3 bases; unmatched junction nucleotides: 3. The CDR3 runs to 16 residues. From germline, CDR1 is SGDLS and CDR2 YYNGEE. The CDR3 DNA reads as TGTGCCAGCAGCGTAGGGACAGGGGGTGTCAATCAGCCCCAGCATTTT. It is translated as CASSVGTGGVNQPQHF.

The V and J genes are TRBV14 and TRBJ2-1; maybe TRBD1 (5 bases). This CDR3 spans 15 amino acids. Germline lookup yields CDR1 SGHDN and CDR2 FVKESK. Deletions cut 1 base from V and 8 bases from J, with 15 bases between. The CDR3 loop reads CASSQAGWLRDEQFF. Written as DNA, the CDR3 is TGTGCCAGCAGCCAAGCAGGGTGGCTAAGGGATGAGCAGTTCTTC.

This clone was seen a single time. In nucleotides, the CDR3 is TGTGCCAGCAGCCATTCCGGGGGGGCCCTGGATACGCAGTATTTT. The encoded protein is CASSHSGGALDTQYF. V is TRBV25-1 and J is TRBJ2-3, with 8 nucleotides matching TRBD2. The V gene's germline CDR1 is MGHDK and CDR2 SYGVNS. This CDR3 comprises 15 residues. V dropped 6 bases and J dropped 6; count of bases not matched to a gene: 11.

V and J are TRBV7-8 and TRBJ1-2, with D hard to call. Per the germline V gene, CDR1 is SGHVS and CDR2 is FQNEAQ. CDR3 length: 12 amino acids. With 6 bases removed from V and 4 bases from J, the gap between germline ends came to 9 bases. The CDR3 DNA is TGTGCCAGCAGTGAGAGTCCCTATGGCTACACCTTC. Encoded protein: CASSESPYGYTF.

This clone was picked up one time. This chain connects TRBV9 to TRBJ2-1; 15 bases are shared with TRBD2. Trimming cost V 3 bases and J 7 bases; bases outside gene matches: 5. CDR3 size: 16 residues. The germline V gene encodes CDR1 SGDLS and CDR2 YYNGEE. CDR3 coding DNA: TGTGCCAGCAGCGCGGGGACTAGCGGGGGGCGGAATGAGCAGTTCTTC. As protein: CASSAGTSGGRNEQFF.

This clone appeared a single time. The chain uses TRBV2 and TRBJ1-2; no clear D gene. Germline loops: CDR1 SNHLY, CDR2 FYNNEI. The CDR3 runs 12 residues. V lost 4 bases and J 4 bases, leaving 7 bases between the germline ends. The CDR3 bases are TGTGCCAGCAGTGCACAAATCTATGGCTACACCTTC. Its protein product is CASSAQIYGYTF. Full variable domain (rest looked up from reference TRBV2 and TRBJ1-2): EPEVTQTPSHQVTQMGQEVILRCVPISNHLYFYWYRQILGQKVEFLVSFYNNEISEKSEIFDDQFSVERPDGSNFTLKIRSTKLEDSAMYFCASSAQIYGYTFGSGTRLTVV.

The chain combines TRBV18 with TRBJ2-7; tentatively, D is TRBD1 (5 bases). V lost 5 bases, J lost 0 bases, and 11 bases lay in between. Per germline, CDR1 KGHSH and CDR2 LQKENI. CDR3 length equals 14 residues. The CDR3 here is CASSGIGASYEQYF. CDR3 sequence (DNA): TGTGCCAGCTCAGGCATTGGGGCCTCCTACGAGCAGTACTTC.

The V and J genes are TRBV9 and TRBJ1-2, with D hard to call. V gave up 4 bases and J gave up 3 bases, with 16 bases separating them. The CDR3 covers 15 residues. The germline V gene encodes CDR1 SGDLS and CDR2 YYNGEE. As DNA, the CDR3 is TGTGCCAGCAGCCCACGGATAACAGTAGACTATGGCTACACCTTC. Its protein product is CASSPRITVDYGYTF.

This rearrangement joins TRBV6-5 to TRBJ2-7; the D gene is possibly TRBD1 (6 bases). The CDR3 consists of 15 residues. V gave up 6 bases and J gave up 0 bases, with 15 bases separating them. Looked up from germline, CDR1 is MNHEY and CDR2 is SVGAGI. The CDR3 here is CASSPPTGPSYEQYF. The CDR3 nucleotides are TGTGCCAGCAGCCCACCGACAGGACCCTCCTACGAGCAGTACTTC.

The chain joins TRBV29-1 to TRBJ1-2; weak D call: TRBD1 (6 bases). The CDR3 totals 15 residues. Germline V CDR1 and CDR2: SQVTM, ANQGSEA. Trimming removed 3 bases from V and 5 bases from J, with 19 bases in between. CDR3 region: CSVDGVAGVQYGYTF. CDR3 nucleotides: TGCAGCGTTGATGGAGTGGCAGGGGTTCAATATGGCTACACCTTC.

The V call is TRBV18, the J call TRBJ1-1, with D tentatively TRBD1 (6 bases). The CDR3 runs 15 residues. Trimming removed 6 bases at V and 1 base at J, with 15 bases between. Germline V gene lookup returns CDR1 KGHSH and CDR2 LQKENI. This CDR3 reads CASSPEGGRNTEAFF. The CDR3 DNA reads TGTGCCAGCTCTCCCGAAGGGGGACGGAACACTGAAGCTTTCTTT.

The rearrangement joins TRBV6-1 to TRBJ2-7, with D possibly matching TRBD2 (5 bases). The V and J ends lost 3 bases and 6 bases respectively, with 15 bases between them. Germline loops: CDR1 MNHNS, CDR2 SASEGT. CDR3 size: 14 residues. DNA for the CDR3: TGTGCCAGCAGTGACCACCTTAACGGGGTCGAGCAGTACTTC. Translating gives CASSDHLNGVEQYF.

The chain couples TRBV5-1 to TRBJ1-5; tentative D call: TRBD1 (5 bases). The V gene's germline CDR1 is SGHRS and CDR2 YFSETQ. V was shortened by 1 base and J by 5 bases, with 10 bases between the two germline ends. The CDR3 is 14 amino acids. The CDR3 region has the DNA TGCGCCAGCAGCTTGCGGGGACTCGATCAGCCCCAGCATTTT. Its translation is CASSLRGLDQPQHF.

This chain links TRBV19 with TRBJ1-3; D gene unclear. Germline V lookup: CDR1 LNHDA, CDR2 SQIVND (reference sequence). Trimming took 6 bases from V and 2 from J, leaving 14 bases between them. The CDR3 sequence is 15 residues long. The DNA of the CDR3 is TGTGCCAGTAGGGTTAAAGGAGGTGCTGGAAACACCATATATTTT. It encodes CASRVKGGAGNTIYF.

In this sample, this clone turned up a few times. This chain joins TRBV19 and TRBJ1-3, with D tentatively TRBD1 (6 bases). The CDR3 is 14 amino acids. Germline V gene lookup returns CDR1 LNHDA and CDR2 SQIVND (reference sequence). Trimming stripped 7 bases from V and 4 bases from J, with 14 bases between. The CDR3 bases are TGTGCCAGTACAGTACAGGGATCCGGAAACACCATATATTTT. Translated, it gives CASTVQGSGNTIYF.

The chain employs TRBV18 and TRBJ1-6, with D unresolved. This CDR3 is 15 amino acids long. From germline, CDR1 is KGHSH and CDR2 LQKENI. V shed 2 bases and J shed 6 bases, with 11 bases lying between them. Written as DNA, the CDR3 is TGTGCCAGCTCACCAGAGGGCAGAAGTAATTCACCCCTCCACTTT. Translated: CASSPEGRSNSPLHF.

This rearrangement joins TRBV5-4 to TRBJ2-3; maybe TRBD1 (6 bases). Looked up from germline, CDR1 is SGHNT and CDR2 is YYREEE (reference sequence). Trimming removed 0 bases from V and 5 bases from J, with 13 bases in between. CDR3 size: 15 residues. The CDR3: CASSLDGGAVDTQYF. The CDR3 coding sequence is TGTGCCAGCAGCTTGGATGGGGGCGCGGTAGATACGCAGTATTTT.

The rearrangement links TRBV10-1 to TRBJ2-7; TRBD1 matches 8 bases. Germline assignment: CDR1 WNHNN and CDR2 SYGVQD (reference sequence). J lost 5 bases, V lost 1 base, and 7 bases had no gene match. CDR3 length equals 15 residues. The CDR3 spells CASSEYGTGTNEQYF. CDR3 sequence (DNA): TGCGCCAGCAGTGAGTACGGGACAGGTACAAACGAGCAGTACTTC.